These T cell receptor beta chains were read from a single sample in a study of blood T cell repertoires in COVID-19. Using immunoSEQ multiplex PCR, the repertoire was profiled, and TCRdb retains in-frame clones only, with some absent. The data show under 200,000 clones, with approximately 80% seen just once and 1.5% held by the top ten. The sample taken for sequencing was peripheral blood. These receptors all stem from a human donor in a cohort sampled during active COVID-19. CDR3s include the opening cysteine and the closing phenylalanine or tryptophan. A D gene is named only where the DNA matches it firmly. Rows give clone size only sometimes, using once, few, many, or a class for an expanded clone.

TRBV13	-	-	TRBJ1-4	CASSPSGQSNEKLFF	TGTGCCAGCAGCCCGTCAGGGCAGTCTAATGAAAAACTGTTTTTT
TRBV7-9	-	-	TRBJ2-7	CASSSPGFSYEQYF	TGTGCCAGCAGCTCCCCGGGATTCTCCTACGAGCAGTACTTC
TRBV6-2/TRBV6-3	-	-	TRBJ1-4	CASSYGGRDEKLFF	TGTGCCAGCAGTTACGGGGGCCGGGATGAAAAACTGTTTTTT
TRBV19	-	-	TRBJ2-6	CASSTITSGANVLTF	TGTGCCAGTAGTACGATTACTTCTGGGGCCAACGTCCTGACTTTC
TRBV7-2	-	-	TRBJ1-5	CASSLEPPRGNQPQHF	TGTGCCAGCAGCTTAGAACCCCCACGGGGCAATCAGCCCCAGCATTTT
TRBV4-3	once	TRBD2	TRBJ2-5	CASSQVAGGQETQYF	TGCGCCAGCAGCCAGGTAGCGGGGGGGCAAGAGACCCAGTACTTC
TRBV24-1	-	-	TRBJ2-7	CATGEYEQYF	TGTGCCACTGGAGAGTACGAGCAGTACTTC
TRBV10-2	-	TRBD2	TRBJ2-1	CASSDRLAGVNEQFF	TGCGCCAGCAGTGATAGGCTAGCGGGAGTAAATGAGCAGTTCTTC
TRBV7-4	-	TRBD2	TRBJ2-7	CASSLARGGVSGIYEQYF	TGTGCCAGCAGCTTAGCAAGGGGAGGGGTGAGCGGGATCTACGAGCAGTACTTC
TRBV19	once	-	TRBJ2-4	CASSKIDSSWNIQYF	TGTGCCAGTAGTAAGATTGACTCGTCCTGGAACATTCAGTACTTC
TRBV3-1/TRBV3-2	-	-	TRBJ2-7	CASSQDRPPGEQYF	TGTGCCAGCAGCCAAGATAGACCCCCGGGCGAGCAGTACTTC
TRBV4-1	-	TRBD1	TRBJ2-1	CASSLILRTGGRQQFF	TGCGCCAGCAGCCTTATCCTACGGACAGGGGGCCGACAGCAGTTCTTC
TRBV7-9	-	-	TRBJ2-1	CASSPRGSGSSNEQFF	TGTGCCAGCAGCCCCCGTGGGAGCGGGTCGTCCAATGAGCAGTTCTTC
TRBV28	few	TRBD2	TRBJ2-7	CASSFPASGSYEQYF	TGTGCCAGCAGTTTTCCGGCTAGCGGGTCCTACGAGCAGTACTTC
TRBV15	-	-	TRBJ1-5	CATSGGNQPQHF	TGTGCCACCAGCGGGGGGAATCAGCCCCAGCATTTT
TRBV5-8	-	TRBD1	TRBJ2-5	CASSWTGGRETQYF	TGTGCCAGCAGCTGGACAGGGGGGAGAGAGACCCAGTACTTC
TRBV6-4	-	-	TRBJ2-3	CASSVQGTDTQYF	TGTGCCAGTAGTGTACAGGGTACAGATACGCAGTATTTT
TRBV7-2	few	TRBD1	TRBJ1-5	CASGLDRAQPQHF	TGTGCCAGCGGACTCGACAGGGCTCAGCCCCAGCATTTT
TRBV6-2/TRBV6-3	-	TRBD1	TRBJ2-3	CASIPGQGWNTQYF	TGTGCCAGCATCCCGGGACAGGGGTGGAATACGCAGTATTTT
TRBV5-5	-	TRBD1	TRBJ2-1	CASSPGQGYNEQFF	TGTGCCAGCAGCCCGGGACAGGGTTACAATGAGCAGTTCTTC
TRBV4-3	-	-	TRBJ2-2	CASSQAERAGELFF	TGCGCCAGCAGCCAAGCAGAGCGGGCAGGGGAGCTGTTTTTT
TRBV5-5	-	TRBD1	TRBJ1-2	CASWTGDLYGYTF	TGTGCCAGTTGGACAGGGGACCTCTATGGCTACACCTTC
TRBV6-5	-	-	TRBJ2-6	CASSYRSFTGANVLTF	TGTGCCAGCAGTTACCGGTCCTTTACTGGGGCCAACGTCCTGACTTTC
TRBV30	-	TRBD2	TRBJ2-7	CAWSVASGYEQYF	TGTGCCTGGAGTGTAGCTAGCGGGTACGAGCAGTACTTC
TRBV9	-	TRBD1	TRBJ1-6	CASSVGQGVLSPLHF	TGTGCCAGCAGCGTCGGACAGGGGGTATTATCACCCCTCCACTTT
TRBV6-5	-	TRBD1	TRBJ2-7	CASRTLDRGGYEQYF	TGTGCCAGCAGAACCCTGGACAGGGGAGGGTACGAGCAGTACTTC
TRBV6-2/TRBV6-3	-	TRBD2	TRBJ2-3	CASSWTSEGTDTQYF	TGTGCCAGCAGCTGGACTAGTGAGGGCACAGATACGCAGTATTTT
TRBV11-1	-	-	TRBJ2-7	CASSLPGGFNEQYF	TGTGCCAGCAGCTTACCCGGGGGATTTAACGAGCAGTACTTC
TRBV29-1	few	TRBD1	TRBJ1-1	CSARQGSSTEAFF	TGCAGCGCTCGACAGGGATCAAGCACTGAAGCTTTCTTT
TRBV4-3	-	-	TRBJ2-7	CASSQGAGYEQYF	TGCGCCAGCAGCCAGGGGGCTGGATACGAGCAGTACTTC
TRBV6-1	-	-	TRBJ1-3	CASSERPQGFSGNTIYF	TGTGCCAGCAGTGAAAGACCCCAGGGTTTCTCTGGAAACACCATATATTTT
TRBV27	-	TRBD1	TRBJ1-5	CASSLSGTVNQPQHF	TGTGCCAGCAGTTTATCCGGGACAGTAAATCAGCCCCAGCATTTT
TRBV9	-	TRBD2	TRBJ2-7	CASSVALAGAYEQYF	TGTGCCAGCAGCGTAGCGCTAGCGGGGGCCTACGAGCAGTACTTC
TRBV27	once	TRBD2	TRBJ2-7	CASSLYLSFTSGRFYEQYF	TGTGCCAGCAGTCTATATCTATCATTCACTAGCGGGAGGTTCTACGAGCAGTACTTC
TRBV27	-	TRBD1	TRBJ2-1	CASSLSIVLMDRGPYNEQFF	TGTGCCAGCAGTTTATCCATCGTCCTCATGGACAGGGGCCCCTACAATGAGCAGTTCTTC
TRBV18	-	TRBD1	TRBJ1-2	CASSTGDGYTF	TGTGCCAGCTCGACAGGGGATGGCTACACCTTC
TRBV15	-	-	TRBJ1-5	CATSRDGVTVSNQPQHF	TGTGCCACCAGCAGAGATGGAGTGACCGTCTCGAATCAGCCCCAGCATTTT
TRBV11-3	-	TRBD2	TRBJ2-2	CASSPGYAGGTGELFF	TGTGCCAGCAGCCCGGGTTATGCGGGAGGGACCGGGGAGCTGTTTTTT
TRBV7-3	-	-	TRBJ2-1	CASSLISTNNEQFF	TGTGCCAGCAGCTTAATCAGTACAAACAATGAGCAGTTCTTC
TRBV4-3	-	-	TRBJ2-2	CASSQEAQGSGELFF	TGCGCCAGCAGCCAAGAAGCGCAGGGCTCCGGGGAGCTGTTTTTT
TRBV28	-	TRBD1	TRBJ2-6	CASSPWDSSSSGANVLTF	TGTGCCAGCAGTCCCTGGGACAGTTCCTCCTCTGGGGCCAACGTCCTGACTTTC
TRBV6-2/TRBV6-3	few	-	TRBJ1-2	CASSRLVNYGYTF	TGTGCCAGCAGTCGACTGGTTAACTATGGCTACACCTTC
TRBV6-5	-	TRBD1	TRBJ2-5	CASSYSRDRAEETQYF	TGTGCCAGCAGTTACTCGAGGGACAGGGCCGAAGAGACCCAGTACTTC
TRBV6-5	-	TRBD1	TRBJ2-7	CASKDRAYEQYF	TGTGCCAGCAAGGACAGGGCCTACGAGCAGTACTTC
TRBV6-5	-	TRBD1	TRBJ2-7	CASSYAGQGPYEQYF	TGTGCCAGCAGTTACGCGGGACAGGGCCCCTACGAGCAGTACTTC
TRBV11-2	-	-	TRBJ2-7	CASSFWQATYEQYF	TGTGCCAGCAGCTTCTGGCAGGCCACCTACGAGCAGTACTTC
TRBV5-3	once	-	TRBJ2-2	CARSLAGGGELFF	TGTGCCAGAAGCTTGGCCGGGGGCGGGGAGCTGTTTTTT
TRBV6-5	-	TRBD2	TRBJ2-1	CASSYSRGLAGAQFF	TGTGCCAGCAGTTACTCTCGCGGACTAGCGGGAGCTCAGTTCTTC
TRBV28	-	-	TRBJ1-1	CASSTLGGLNTEAFF	TGTGCCAGCAGTACCCTGGGAGGCTTGAACACTGAAGCTTTCTTT
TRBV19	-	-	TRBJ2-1	CASSIGGGAYNEQFF	TGTGCCAGTAGTATCGGGGGTGGGGCCTACAATGAGCAGTTCTTC
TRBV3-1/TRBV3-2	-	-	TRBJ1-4	CASSQELVLDEKLFF	TGTGCCAGCAGCCAAGAACTAGTCCTGGATGAAAAACTGTTTTTT
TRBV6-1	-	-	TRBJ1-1	CASSEVGRGTEAFF	TGTGCCAGCAGTGAAGTGGGTAGGGGCACTGAAGCTTTCTTT
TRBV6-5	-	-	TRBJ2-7	CASSYRQSYEQYF	TGTGCCAGCAGTTACCGACAGTCCTACGAGCAGTACTTC
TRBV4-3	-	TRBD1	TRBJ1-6	CASSQVLAGTGTFSPLHF	TGCGCCAGCAGCCAAGTTCTCGCCGGGACAGGGACTTTTTCACCCCTCCACTTT
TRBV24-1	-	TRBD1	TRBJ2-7	CATSDPGTGGGEQYF	TGTGCCACCAGTGATCCCGGGACAGGGGGCGGCGAGCAGTACTTC
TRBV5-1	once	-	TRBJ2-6	CASSETPRSGANVLTF	TGCGCCAGCAGCGAGACACCAAGGTCTGGGGCCAACGTCCTGACTTTC
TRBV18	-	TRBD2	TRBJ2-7	CASSPQGAGTSGYEQYF	TGTGCCAGCTCACCCCAGGGGGCTGGGACTAGCGGCTACGAGCAGTACTTC
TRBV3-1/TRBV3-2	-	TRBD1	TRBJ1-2	CASSQKGTGGDYGYTF	TGTGCCAGCAGCCAAAAGGGGACAGGGGGAGACTATGGCTACACCTTC
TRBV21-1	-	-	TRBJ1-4	CASSKAQAHGEEKLFF	TGTGCCAGCAGCAAAGCGCAAGCACATGGGGAGGAAAAACTGTTTTTT